This T cell receptor (beta chain) was observed in a study of cytomegalovirus exposure and HLA in healthy donors (dated by TCRdb to about 2017). The study in broad terms: An earlier analysis of approximately 640 of the donors reported 250 to 300 Gb of sequence data and approximately 110 million unique TCR beta sequences from 150 million to 200 million T cells. An early release covering about 600 HLA-typed donors comprised 250 to 350 gigabases of sequencing data and 85 million to 100 million unique TCR sequences. Of the roughly 410 genotyped donors, approximately 80% were placed in the genetic ancestry cluster associated with self-reported Caucasian donors. The study aimed to test whether cataloging public T cell receptors could reveal signatures of past pathogen exposure. Using immunosequencing, the study profiled T cell repertoires from 550 to 750 subjects and related those repertoires to cytomegalovirus serostatus. Besides the first cohort of around 670 subjects, a separate validation cohort made up of over 95 different subjects was used. The study combined high-throughput TCR immunosequencing, statistical association of individual TCRs with disease status, and machine learning to predict cytomegalovirus infection status. In a later analysis, previously published TCR beta repertoires from 666 donors were re-analyzed and high-resolution HLA genotyping was added so that TCR occurrence patterns could be studied. In the later analysis, no new phenotypic data were used to find candidate immune exposures; instead, reliance was placed on TCR beta sequences and their occurrence across donors. An earlier analysis of 587 of the donors used high-throughput TCR beta sequencing to judge whether each TCR beta V gene segment behaved as functional or pseudogenic. Alongside the repertoire data, information on donor age, sex, ethnicity and CMV serostatus was compiled. Genome-wide SNP genotypes for about three fifths of the roughly 670 donors were used in a later genetic analysis, which treated that subset as a discovery cohort. Every discovery cohort repertoire had been produced on one sequencing platform. Both class I and class II loci were covered by HLA typing, at four-digit resolution. The number of donors typed differed by locus, with roughly 629-640 for A, B, C, DRB1 and DQB1, roughly 550 for DQA1, under 610 for DPA1, and approximately 470 for DPB1. Four or five DR-DQ haplotypes were handled as single units for association and clustering because linkage in the cohort was strong. Among around 400 genotyped donors of the cohort, an average of approximately 240,000 unique TCR beta nucleotide sequences were sequenced per donor, roughly 20% of them non-productive. What the research found in general, with its limitations: A few of the identified cytomegalovirus-associated TCR beta chains were confirmed in vitro to be specific for cytomegalovirus antigens. Linkage disequilibrium might explain the correlated functional status among segregating V segments, but an unknown experimental factor could not be excluded. According to a later analysis, most CMV-associated TCR beta chains appeared to be HLA-restricted, and the HLA associations seemed to be driven largely by CMV exposure. The cohort was sequenced for TCR beta chains only, and without alpha or paired-chain data the features that could be detected were limited. Because counts were too low, about 18 rarely observed V segments, including chromosome 9 orphons, were excluded from the earlier analysis of fewer than 650 of the donors. Cytomegalovirus status was reported to be diagnosed by the classifier with high specificity and sensitivity in both the original and validation cohorts. A total of fewer than 200 TCR beta chains were listed by the study as associated with cytomegalovirus. A further reported finding was that TCR beta sequences accurately predicted the HLA-A and HLA-B alleles for most subjects in the first cohort. Broadly in line with IMGT annotations, most TCR beta V segments showed up in productive rearrangements about 90% or about 30% of the time in an earlier analysis of around 600 of the donors. According to a later analysis, TCR association rates differed among HLA loci, with DRB1 alleles showing the most associated TCRs and HLA-C alleles showing the fewest. A cluster of highly shared sequence variants was judged likely to represent a technical artifact of the sequencing pipeline. In a later analysis, HLA-associated TCR beta chains showed more clonal expansion and lower generation probabilities than non-associated chains that were equally common. Roughly uniform sequencing depth across donors was assumed in presence/absence analyses, although this assumption may not hold. Some IMGT-functional V segments, including TRBV6-2 and TRBV6-3, could not be told apart with the 87-base-pair reads, so those segments were excluded. Several of the top co-occurrence clusters appeared to be linked to parvovirus B19, influenza, CMV and Epstein-Barr virus, according to a later analysis. For the cohort, immune exposure information was limited to CMV serostatus. Most TCR sequences were seen in very few donors, while some public TCRs were found in many individuals. In a later analysis, around 17,000 TCR beta sequences were associated with specific HLA alleles at a false discovery rate of 0.05. It was suggested by the authors that the approach could potentially be generalized to other disease states and immunological phenotypes. Because HLA typing was unavailable for some donors at each locus, only the typed subset was used in association tests. Strong co-occurrence of HLA alleles, especially DR and DQ, made assigning TCR associations to individual alleles difficult. According to a later genetic analysis, donors in an Asian-associated ancestry cluster had fewer N-insertions in productive TCRs than the roughly 670-donor mean. V-gene and J-gene trimming of TCR beta chains was associated with a missense DCLRE1C variant in a later genetic analysis, and the association was replicated in an independent cohort.

V is trimmed back by 5 bases and J by 1 base, and the junction contains 11 bases that no gene match accounts for. CDR1 and CDR2, looked up from the germline V gene, are SGHVS and FNYEAQ. The cysteine opens and the phenylalanine closes a CDR3 of 17 amino acids. Just CDR3 DNA is preserved here, 51 bases in frame from base 1. A remark on this clone: It lacks a known antigen. It has no much larger one-base neighbor in the sample; base qualities were not kept.

The cohort comprised around 700 healthy bone marrow donors. All cohort members were sampled while nominally healthy, although unrecorded immune exposures were likely present. The donor tested CMV seropositive and was one of the 289 seropositive cohort members. A peripheral blood sample was provided by each donor, and peripheral blood mononuclear cells were used for TCR beta sequencing. The Qiagen DNeasy Blood Extraction Kit was used to extract genomic DNA from the blood cell samples. Libraries were made using the immunoSEQ multiplex PCR assay. For the multiplex PCR, a mixture combining 60 forward primers for TCR Vbeta segments and 13 reverse primers for TCR Jbeta segments was used. The CDR3 region of rearranged TCR beta genes was amplified from genomic DNA by a multiplex PCR assay. On the Illumina HiSeq System, the amplified TCR beta libraries were sequenced as 87-base-pair reads. Per the original workflow: In a later analysis, tens of millions of unique TCR beta chains were counted across the approximately 620 repertoires, and about 10 million of these chains were shared by at least two donors. To remove PCR and sequencing errors, raw reads were error-corrected and collapsed into unique sequences using a nearest-neighbor algorithm that merged closely related sequences. V, D and J gene segments were assigned by aligning CDR3 sequences to IMGT reference sequences. Each retained sequence needed at least a six-nucleotide match to both a V gene segment and a J gene segment. Rearrangements were called productive when the CDR3 lacked stop codons and stayed in frame with V and J; all others were non-productive. Following IMGT convention, CDR3 was defined as the stretch from the second conserved V-encoded cysteine to the conserved J-encoded phenylalanine. In an earlier analysis of more than 550 of the donors, sequences lacking an unambiguous match to a single V gene segment were excluded. An earlier analysis of almost 600 of the donors classified V segments as functional when productive rearrangements were above 56.7% and as segregating when the standard deviation between donors was above 5%. A statistical classification framework was built to diagnose cytomegalovirus status from the catalog of TCR beta chain sequences. In a later analysis, TCR nucleotide sequences were compared against IMGT/GENE-DB human TR gene sequences so that V and J genes could be assigned. A later analysis assigned CDR3 sequences and most-parsimonious VDJ recombination scenarios with the TCRdist pipeline. In a later analysis, every TCR beta chain was defined by the combination of its CDR3 amino acid sequence and its V-gene family, and reads without a unique V-gene family were dropped. A later analysis removed 592 highly shared, low-generation-probability nucleotide sequences to deal with suspected cross-contamination and a sequencing artifact. A later analysis calculated a clonal expansion index for each public chain from normalized within-repertoire ranks of inferred template counts. Generation probabilities in a later analysis came from a VDJ recombination model fitted to out-of-frame rearrangements, and those results were checked against IGoR. A later analysis scored TCR-TCR, TCR-HLA and TCR-CMV co-occurrence with hypergeometric tests, applying a repertoire-size bias correction to TCR pairs. False discovery rates were estimated in a later analysis by permuting HLA or CMV assignments 20 times. A later analysis grouped co-occurring TCRs with DBSCAN, adding TCRdist sequence similarity when clustering within HLA-allele-positive subsets. Repertoires with fewer than 30,000 or more than 120,000 public chains, plus five repertoires with anomalous nucleotide sharing, were excluded from co-occurrence clustering. TCRdb's version of the immuneACCESS table is confined to in-frame rearrangements and falls short of the full clone set. An unresolved V gene accounts for under half of the shortfall where checked; the remainder is of unknown origin. V, J and clone size are taken as reported in that table, and D and trimming were inferred from the DNA itself. This sample lists around 64,000 clones; 75% to 80% were detected once. The ten largest clonotypes hold roughly 8% of the sample.

Here the chain combines TRBV7-6 and TRBJ2-5; 9 middle bases align to TRBD2. The receptor was derived from a man younger than 35 in good health and CMV-seropositive. Input material: PBMCs. CDR3 region: CASSPRGSSGAQETQYF. At the DNA level, the sequence is TGTGCCAGCAGCCCCCGGGGGTCTAGCGGGGCCCAAGAGACCCAGTACTTC. The full variable domain, with segments outside the CDR3 supplied by the reference TRBV7-6 and TRBJ2-5 proteins, appears as GAGVSQSPRYKVTKRGQDVALRCDPISGHVSLYWYRQALGQGPEFLTYFNYEAQQDKSGLPNDRFSAERPEGSISTLTIQRTEQRDSAMYRCASSPRGSSGAQETQYFGPGTRLLVL.